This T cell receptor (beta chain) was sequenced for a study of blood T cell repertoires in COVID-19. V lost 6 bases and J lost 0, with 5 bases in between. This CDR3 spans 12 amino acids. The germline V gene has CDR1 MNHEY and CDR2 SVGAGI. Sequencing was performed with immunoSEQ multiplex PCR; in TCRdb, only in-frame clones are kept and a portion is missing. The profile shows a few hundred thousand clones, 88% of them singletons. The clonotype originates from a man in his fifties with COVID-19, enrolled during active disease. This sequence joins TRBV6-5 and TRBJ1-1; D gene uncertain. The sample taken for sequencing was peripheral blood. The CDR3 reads CASRQMNTEAFF. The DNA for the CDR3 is TGTGCCAGCAGACAGATGAACACTGAAGCTTTCTTT.